This TCR beta chain was identified during a study of blood T cells in healthy people across ages. Notes on the study in general: Researchers deemed the diversity estimates from one million T cells underestimates. Naive and antigen-experienced cells could not be conclusively compared, given unsorted PBMCs.

Combining a sample-barcoded 5' primer with a J-beta primer mix, a second PCR ran for about 7 to 11 cycles. TCRdb reprocessed the 5' RACE reads via MiXCR and lists one record per CDR3 protein. The sample carries roughly 1,300,000 distinct CDR3 sequences, around 55% recorded once. Donor samples were obtained from healthy Caucasian individuals from Russia, aged about 6 to 90. V shed 3 bases, J shed 0 bases, and the junction held 13 bases outside the gene matches. Germline V gene sequence: CDR1 LGHDT, CDR2 YNNKEL (reference sequence). The CDR3 runs to 19 residues. This clonotype showed up just a few times. Its antigen is as yet unknown.

Sequencing was done on a sample of blood. This clonotype was obtained from a man aged 18 to 35 in good health. The chain is built from TRBV3-1 and TRBJ2-1; 8 bases match TRBD2. The CDR3 DNA sequence: TGTGCCAGCAGCCATTTGCCTAGCGGGTACCAAAGCTCCTACAATGAGCAGTTCTTC. This translates into CASSHLPSGYQSSYNEQFF.